The 22 T cell receptor beta chains below were found in one sample sequenced in a study of cytomegalovirus exposure and HLA in healthy donors. The PCR ran on 60 Vbeta and 13 Jbeta primers. Assay used: immunoSEQ multiplex PCR; TCRdb lists only in-frame clones, some missing. The sample gives approximately 120,000 clones, roughly 83% of which show up once; around 20% is in the top ten. The material sequenced was PBMCs. The origin of the receptors is a man aged 18 to 30 in good health and CMV-seropositive.

This rearrangement joins TRBV13 to TRBJ1-1; no clear D. This CDR3 region has 12 residues. The germline V and J ends were trimmed by 6 bases and 10 bases, with 15 bases remaining between them. CDR1 is PRHDT, CDR2 FYEKMQ, per germline (reference sequence). CDR3 DNA: TGTGCCAGCAGTTTGTCGGGGTCTGGAGCTTTCTTT. Protein sequence: CASSLSGSGAFF.

The count of this clone is one. The chain combines TRBV5-1 with TRBJ2-7; the D is unclear. CDR1 is SGHRS, CDR2 YFSETQ, per germline. V was pared by 0 bases and J by 0 bases, with 7 bases between. The CDR3 runs 14 residues. The CDR3 spells CASSLDPGSYEQYF. The CDR3 coding sequence is TGCGCCAGCAGCTTGGACCCGGGCTCCTACGAGCAGTACTTC.

The chain is built from TRBV7-2 and TRBJ2-3; possible D gene TRBD2, 6 bases. Germline values: CDR1 SGHTA, CDR2 FQGNSA. V was shortened by 1 base and J by 0 bases, with 11 bases between the two germline ends. The CDR3 length is 16 residues. The CDR3 is CASSLVGSSSTDTQYF. Written as DNA, the CDR3 is TGTGCCAGCAGCTTAGTCGGGAGTTCTAGCACAGATACGCAGTATTTT.

The chain joins TRBV28 to TRBJ1-2; maybe TRBD1 (6 bases). The CDR3 runs to 12 residues. Germline V gene sequence: CDR1 MDHEN, CDR2 SYDVKM. Trimming took off 6 bases at V and 7 bases at J, with 12 bases between the two ends. The CDR3 loop is CASSRGQFGYTF. In DNA form, the CDR3 reads TGTGCCAGCAGCCGAGGACAGTTTGGCTACACCTTC.

This rearrangement joins TRBV6-5 to TRBJ1-2; possibly TRBD1 for D (5 bases). The CDR3 is 13 amino acids. Germline CDR1 is MNHEY and CDR2 is SVGAGI. Trimming cost V 2 bases and J 10 bases, with 14 bases left between them. The CDR3 protein is CASSYTLQESYTF. The DNA of the CDR3 is TGTGCCAGCAGTTACACACTACAGGAGTCCTACACCTTC.

The genes are TRBV19 and TRBJ1-1, with 7 positions matching TRBD1. The CDR3 length is 14 residues. Germline assignment: CDR1 LNHDA and CDR2 SQIVND (reference sequence). Trimming cost V 4 bases and J 1 base; bases outside gene matches: 3. The CDR3 DNA follows: TGTGCCAGTAGTAGAACAGGGGAGAACACTGAAGCTTTCTTT. The encoded protein is CASSRTGENTEAFF.

The chain couples TRBV6-1 to TRBJ2-3, with a weak D call TRBD2 (6 bases). This CDR3 contains 14 residues. The germline gives CDR1 MNHNS, CDR2 SASEGT. Trimming pared 3 bases from V and 2 bases from J, leaving 9 bases between. This CDR3 is CASSDRRDTDTQYF. The DNA for the CDR3 is TGTGCCAGCAGTGACAGGCGGGACACAGATACGCAGTATTTT.

This chain links TRBV10-3 with TRBJ2-1; D possibly corresponds to TRBD2 (6 bases). CDR1 is ENHRY, CDR2 SYGVKD, per germline. With 9 bases removed from V and 10 bases from J, the gap between germline ends came to 16 bases. The length of the CDR3 is 12 residues. Here the CDR3 reads CAIALEGWEQFF. The CDR3 nucleotides read TGTGCCATAGCCTTGGAGGGTTGGGAGCAGTTCTTC.

The V and J genes are TRBV7-9 and TRBJ1-3, with 8 bases aligning to TRBD1. The germline V gene encodes CDR1 SEHNR and CDR2 FQNEAQ (reference sequence). The CDR3 has 17 amino acids. The junction had 5 bases not matched to a gene; V was cut back by 1 base and J by 0 bases. The CDR3 nucleotides are TGTGCCAGCAGCTTAGGCACAGGGGGTCTCTCTGGAAACACCATATATTTT. Amino acids: CASSLGTGGLSGNTIYF.

This chain connects TRBV19 to TRBJ2-7; 12 positions match TRBD1. This CDR3 is built from 15 residues. Germline CDR1 LNHDA, CDR2 SQIVND (reference sequence). Trimming took 4 bases from V and 5 from J; bases not matched to a gene: 6. CDR3 sequence reads: CASSRDRGLFDEQYF. CDR3 bases: TGTGCCAGTAGTAGGGACAGGGGGCTGTTTGACGAGCAGTACTTC.

The rearrangement links TRBV7-6 to TRBJ2-2; possibly TRBD1 for D (5 bases). This CDR3 has 13 amino acids. Trimming stripped 4 bases from V and 5 bases from J, with 8 bases between. Germline V gene sequence: CDR1 SGHVS, CDR2 FNYEAQ. This CDR3 is CASSSRQTGELFF. In DNA, the CDR3 is TGTGCCAGCAGCTCGCGACAGACCGGGGAGCTGTTTTTT.

This clone was picked up a small number of times. The chain combines TRBV6-4 with TRBJ2-3; no definite D call. This CDR3 is built from 15 residues. V was pared by 4 bases and J by 0 bases, with 11 bases between. Germline CDR1 is MRHNA and CDR2 is SNTAGT. The CDR3 loop is CASSVNTGSTDTQYF. The CDR3 nucleotides read TGTGCCAGCAGTGTTAATACTGGTAGCACAGATACGCAGTATTTT.

V gene TRBV10-2 combines with J gene TRBJ2-1; 10 bases are a match to TRBD2. The CDR3 has 14 residues. V dropped 7 bases and J dropped 7; count of bases not matched to a gene: 7. Germline-derived CDR1 and CDR2 are WSHSY and SAAADI. The CDR3, as DNA: TGCGCCAGCACCGAGCGGGGGGGCGCGAATGAGCAGTTCTTC. Translated, it gives CASTERGGANEQFF.

This chain connects TRBV6-6 to TRBJ2-3, with a tentative D call TRBD1 (8 bases). Trimming pared 6 bases from V and 1 base from J, leaving 17 bases between. This CDR3 spans 16 amino acids. Germline assignment: CDR1 MNHNY and CDR2 SVGAGI (reference sequence). CDR3 protein: CASSRQGAGGTDTQYF. CDR3 in DNA: TGTGCCAGCAGCCGTCAGGGGGCGGGGGGCACAGATACGCAGTATTTT.

The genes are TRBV6-5 and TRBJ2-1; D perhaps matches TRBD1 (6 bases). The germline V gene encodes CDR1 MNHEY and CDR2 SVGAGI. Trimming stripped 4 bases from V and 10 bases from J, with 14 bases between. The CDR3 is 13 amino acids. CDR3 region: CASSFTGYREQFF. CDR3 nucleotides: TGTGCCAGCAGTTTTACAGGGTATCGGGAGCAGTTCTTC.

V usage is TRBV6-5 and J usage is TRBJ1-1; TRBD1 might be the D (5 bases). The CDR3 is 13 residues long. V lost 7 bases and J 0 bases, leaving 9 bases between the germline ends. Per the germline V gene, CDR1 is MNHEY and CDR2 is SVGAGI. The CDR3 nucleotides read TGTGCCAGCAAGATAGGGGTGAACACTGAAGCTTTCTTT. It encodes CASKIGVNTEAFF.

This clone was detected only a few times. The rearrangement uses TRBV5-5 and TRBJ1-5; no reliable D call. Looked up from germline, CDR1 is SGHKS and CDR2 is YYEKEE (reference sequence). This CDR3 has 14 residues. Trimming removed 2 bases from V and 0 bases from J, with 6 bases in between. CDR3 sequence: CASSFSPSNQPQHF. As DNA, the CDR3 is TGTGCCAGCAGCTTTAGCCCTAGCAATCAGCCCCAGCATTTT. Full variable domain (rest looked up from reference TRBV5-5 and TRBJ1-5): DAGVTQSPTHLIKTRGQQVTLRCSPISGHKSVSWYQQVLGQGPQFIFQYYEKEERGRGNFPDRFSARQFPNYSSELNVNALLLGDSALYLCASSFSPSNQPQHFGDGTRLSIL.

This clone was picked up many times. The chain uses TRBV19 and TRBJ1-2; TRBD1 might be the D (6 bases). The CDR3 is 13 amino acids. Per germline, CDR1 LNHDA and CDR2 SQIVND (reference sequence). The V and J ends lost 8 bases and 5 bases respectively, with 15 bases between them. The CDR3 bases are TGTGCCAGTTCCAAGGACAGTCTTTATGGCTACACCTTC. It specifies CASSKDSLYGYTF.

The V call is TRBV6-1, the J call TRBJ2-5, with 7 bases fitting TRBD1. The CDR3 has 14 amino acids. Germline loops: CDR1 MNHNS, CDR2 SASEGT. Trimming removed 6 bases from V and 2 bases from J; junction bases left unmatched: 6. This CDR3 reads CASRPLGQQETQYF. For the CDR3, the DNA is TGTGCCAGCAGGCCCCTGGGACAGCAAGAGACCCAGTACTTC.

This clone is a singleton in its sample. V usage is TRBV4-1 and J usage is TRBJ2-7; D unclear. V gave up 4 bases and J gave up 0 bases, with 10 bases separating them. This CDR3 spans 14 amino acids. CDR1 and CDR2 (germline): MGHRA, YSYEKL. The CDR3 spells CASSPTSLSYEQYF. The DNA of the CDR3 is TGCGCCAGCAGCCCCACAAGTCTCTCCTACGAGCAGTACTTC.

J is TRBJ1-2 and V is TRBV27, with 7 bases matching TRBD1. V lost 0 bases to trimming and J lost 0 bases; unmatched junction nucleotides: 10. This CDR3 comprises 18 residues. Germline CDR1 reads MNHEY; CDR2 reads SMNVEV (reference sequence). Here the CDR3 DNA reads TGTGCCAGCAGTTTATCGGGGGACAGATTTTCCTCTAACTATGGCTACACCTTC. It specifies CASSLSGDRFSSNYGYTF.

This chain joins TRBV18 and TRBJ2-3; a possible D gene is TRBD2 (5 bases). V gave up 0 bases and J gave up 4 bases, with 14 bases separating them. The CDR3 consists of 16 residues. From germline, CDR1 is KGHSH and CDR2 LQKENI. CDR3 in amino acids: CASSPPIGELADTQYF. The CDR3 DNA follows: TGTGCCAGCTCACCACCGATTGGGGAGTTGGCAGATACGCAGTATTTT.